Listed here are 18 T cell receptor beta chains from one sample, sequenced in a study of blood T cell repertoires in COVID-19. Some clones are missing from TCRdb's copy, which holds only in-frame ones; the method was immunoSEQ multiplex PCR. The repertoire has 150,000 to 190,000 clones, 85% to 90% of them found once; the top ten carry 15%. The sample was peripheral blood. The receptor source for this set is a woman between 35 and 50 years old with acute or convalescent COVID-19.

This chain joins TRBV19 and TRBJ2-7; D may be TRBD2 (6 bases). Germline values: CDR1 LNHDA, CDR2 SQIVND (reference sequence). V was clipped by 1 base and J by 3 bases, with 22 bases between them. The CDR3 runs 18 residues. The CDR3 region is CASSIGWRGKGRDYEQYF. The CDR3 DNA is TGTGCCAGTAGTATAGGCTGGCGGGGTAAGGGTAGGGACTACGAGCAGTACTTC.

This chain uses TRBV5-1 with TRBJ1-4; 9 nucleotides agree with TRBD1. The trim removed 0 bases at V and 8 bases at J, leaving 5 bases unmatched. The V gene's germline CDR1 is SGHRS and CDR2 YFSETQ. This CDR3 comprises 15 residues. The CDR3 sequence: CASSLDRGLREKLFF. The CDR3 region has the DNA TGCGCCAGCAGCTTGGACAGGGGGCTAAGAGAAAAACTGTTTTTT.

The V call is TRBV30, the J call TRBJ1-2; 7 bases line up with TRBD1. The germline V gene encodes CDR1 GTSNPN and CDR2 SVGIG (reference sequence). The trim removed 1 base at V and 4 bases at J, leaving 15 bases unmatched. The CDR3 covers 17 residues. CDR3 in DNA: TGTGCCTGGAGTGCCTTAAGACAGGGCTTTCTATCCTATGGCTACACCTTC. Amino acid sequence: CAWSALRQGFLSYGYTF.

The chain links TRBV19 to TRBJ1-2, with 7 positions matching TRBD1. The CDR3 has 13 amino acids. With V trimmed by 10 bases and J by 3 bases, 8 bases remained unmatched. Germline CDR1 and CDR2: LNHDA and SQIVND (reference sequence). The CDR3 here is CATTGQEYYGYTF. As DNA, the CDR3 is TGTGCCACAACTGGACAGGAGTACTATGGCTACACCTTC.

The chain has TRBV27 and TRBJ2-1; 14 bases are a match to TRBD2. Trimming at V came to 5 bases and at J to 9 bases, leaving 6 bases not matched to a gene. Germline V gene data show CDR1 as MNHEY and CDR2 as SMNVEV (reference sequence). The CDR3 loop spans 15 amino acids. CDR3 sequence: CASSPTSGGAGEQFF. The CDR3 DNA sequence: TGTGCCAGCAGTCCGACTAGCGGGGGGGCGGGTGAGCAGTTCTTC.

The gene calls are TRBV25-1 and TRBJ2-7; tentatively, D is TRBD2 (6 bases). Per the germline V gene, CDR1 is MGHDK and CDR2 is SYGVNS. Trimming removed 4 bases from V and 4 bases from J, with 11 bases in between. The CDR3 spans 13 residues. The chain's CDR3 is CASSGGSGYEQYF. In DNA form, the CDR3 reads TGTGCCAGCAGTGGAGGGAGCGGGTACGAGCAGTACTTC.

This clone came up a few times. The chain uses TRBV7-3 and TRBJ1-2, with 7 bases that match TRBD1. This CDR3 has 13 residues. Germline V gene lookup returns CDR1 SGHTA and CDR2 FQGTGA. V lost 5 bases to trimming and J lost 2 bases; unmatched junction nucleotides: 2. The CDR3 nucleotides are TGTGCCAGCAGCGAGACAGGGAACTATGGCTACACCTTC. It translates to CASSETGNYGYTF. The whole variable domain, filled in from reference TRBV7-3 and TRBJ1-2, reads GAGVSQTPSNKVTEKGKYVELRCDPISGHTALYWYRQSLGQGPEFLIYFQGTGAADDSGLPNDRFFAVRPEGSVSTLKIQRTERGDSAVYLCASSETGNYGYTFGSGTRLTVV.

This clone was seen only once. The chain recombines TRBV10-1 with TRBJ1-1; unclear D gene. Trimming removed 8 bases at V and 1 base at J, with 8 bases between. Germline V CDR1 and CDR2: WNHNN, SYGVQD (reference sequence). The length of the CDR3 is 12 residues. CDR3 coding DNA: TGCGCCAGCCCTGAGGAGAACACTGAAGCTTTCTTT. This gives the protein CASPEENTEAFF.

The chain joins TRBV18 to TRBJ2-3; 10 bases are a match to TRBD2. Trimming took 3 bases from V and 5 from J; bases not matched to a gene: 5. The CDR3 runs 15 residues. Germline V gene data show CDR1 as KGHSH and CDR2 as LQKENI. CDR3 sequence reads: CASSPQAGGQDTQYF. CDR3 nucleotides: TGTGCCAGCTCACCGCAAGCGGGGGGGCAAGATACGCAGTATTTT. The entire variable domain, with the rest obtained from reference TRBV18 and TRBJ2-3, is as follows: NAGVMQNPRHLVRRRGQEARLRCSPMKGHSHVYWYRQLPEEGLKFMVYLQKENIIDESGMPKERFSAEFPKEGPSILRIQQVVRGDSAAYFCASSPQAGGQDTQYFGPGTRLTVL.

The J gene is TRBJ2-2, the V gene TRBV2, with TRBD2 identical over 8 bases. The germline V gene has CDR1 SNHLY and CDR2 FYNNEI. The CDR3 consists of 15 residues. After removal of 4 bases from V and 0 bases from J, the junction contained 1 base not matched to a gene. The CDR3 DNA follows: TGTGCCAGCAGTGTCGGGGGGGCGAACACCGGGGAGCTGTTTTTT. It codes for CASSVGGANTGELFF.

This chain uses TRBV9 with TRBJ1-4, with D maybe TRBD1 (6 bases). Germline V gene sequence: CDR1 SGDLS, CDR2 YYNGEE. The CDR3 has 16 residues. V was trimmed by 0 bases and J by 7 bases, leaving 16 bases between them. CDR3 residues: CASSVGRGAAAEKLFF. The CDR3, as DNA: TGTGCCAGCAGCGTAGGGCGGGGGGCGGCGGCTGAAAAACTGTTTTTT.

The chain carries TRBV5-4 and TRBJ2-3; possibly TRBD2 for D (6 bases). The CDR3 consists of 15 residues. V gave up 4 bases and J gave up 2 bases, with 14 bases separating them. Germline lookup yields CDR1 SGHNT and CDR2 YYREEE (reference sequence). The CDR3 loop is CASSPPRGNTDTQYF. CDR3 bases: TGTGCCAGCAGCCCACCACGGGGGAACACAGATACGCAGTATTTT.

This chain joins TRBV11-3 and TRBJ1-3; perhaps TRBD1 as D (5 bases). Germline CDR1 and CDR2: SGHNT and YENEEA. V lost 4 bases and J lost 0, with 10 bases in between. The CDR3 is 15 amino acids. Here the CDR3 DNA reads TGTGCCAGCAGCTCCCACAGGTCCTCTGGAAACACCATATATTTT. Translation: CASSSHRSSGNTIYF.

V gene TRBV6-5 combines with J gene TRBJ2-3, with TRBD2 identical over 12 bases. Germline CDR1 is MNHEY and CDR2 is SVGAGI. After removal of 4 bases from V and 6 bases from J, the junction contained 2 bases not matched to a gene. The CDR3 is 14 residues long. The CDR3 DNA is TGTGCCAGCAGTTCGACTAGCGGGAGTGATACGCAGTATTTT. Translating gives CASSSTSGSDTQYF.

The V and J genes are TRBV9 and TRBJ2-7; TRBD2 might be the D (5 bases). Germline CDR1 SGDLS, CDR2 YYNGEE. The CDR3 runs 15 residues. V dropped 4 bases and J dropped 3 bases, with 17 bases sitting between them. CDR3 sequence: CASSPQEASYYEQYF. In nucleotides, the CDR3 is TGTGCCAGCAGCCCCCAGGAGGCCTCATACTACGAGCAGTACTTC.

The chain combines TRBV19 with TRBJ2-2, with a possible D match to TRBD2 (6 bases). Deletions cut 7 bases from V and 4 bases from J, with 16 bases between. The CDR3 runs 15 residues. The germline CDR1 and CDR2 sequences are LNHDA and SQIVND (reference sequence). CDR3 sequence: CASTAGTPFTGELFF. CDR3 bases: TGTGCCAGTACCGCCGGGACTCCATTCACCGGGGAGCTGTTTTTT.

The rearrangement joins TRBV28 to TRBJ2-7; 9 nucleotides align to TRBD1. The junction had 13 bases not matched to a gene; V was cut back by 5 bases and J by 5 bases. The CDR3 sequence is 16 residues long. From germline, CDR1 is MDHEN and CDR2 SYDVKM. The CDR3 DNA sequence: TGTGCCAGCAGTGTGGGATCCGGGACAGGGCTCAACGAGCAGTACTTC. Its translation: CASSVGSGTGLNEQYF.

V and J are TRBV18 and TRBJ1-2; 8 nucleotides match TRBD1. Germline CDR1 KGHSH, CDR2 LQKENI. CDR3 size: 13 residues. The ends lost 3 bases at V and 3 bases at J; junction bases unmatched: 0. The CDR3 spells CASSPGQDYGYTF. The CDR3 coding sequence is TGTGCCAGCTCACCGGGACAGGACTATGGCTACACCTTC.